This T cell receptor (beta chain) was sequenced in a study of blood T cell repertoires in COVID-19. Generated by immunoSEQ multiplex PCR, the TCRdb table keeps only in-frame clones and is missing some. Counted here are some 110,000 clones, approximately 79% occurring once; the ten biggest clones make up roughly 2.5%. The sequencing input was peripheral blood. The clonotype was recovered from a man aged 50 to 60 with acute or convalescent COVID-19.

CDR3 region: CASRAAIGGNEQFF. The CDR3 bases are TGTGCCAGCAGGGCGGCGATAGGGGGCAATGAGCAGTTCTTC. The chain recombines TRBV28 with TRBJ2-1; TRBD1 might be the D (6 bases). CDR1 and CDR2 from the germline V gene are MDHEN and SYDVKM. The CDR3 has 14 residues. Trimming removed 6 bases from V and 6 bases from J, with 15 bases in between. The entire variable domain, with the rest obtained from reference TRBV28 and TRBJ2-1, is as follows: DVKVTQSSRYLVKRTGEKVFLECVQDMDHENMFWYRQDPGLGLRLIYFSYDVKMKEKGDIPEGYSVSREKKERFSLILESASTNQTSMYLCASRAAIGGNEQFFGPGTRLTVL.